These 20 T cell receptor beta chains were all obtained from the same sample, sequenced in a study of T cell repertoires in cytomegalovirus infection. TCRdb reanalysed the reads using MiXCR and keeps one entry per CDR3 protein. The sample contains approximately 250,000 distinct CDR3 sequences, about 23% of which appear only once. The sequenced sample was CD8+ T cells from PBMCs. These TCRs come from a human donor in good health (CMV status not recorded). Some clones in this sample may be carry-over from other donors' samples.

This clonotype has more than one count but fewer than ten. The J gene is TRBJ2-3, the V gene TRBV12-3 or TRBV12-4; maybe TRBD1 (6 bases). V lost 5 bases and J lost 2, with 23 bases in between. The CDR3 is made up of 18 amino acids. As DNA, the CDR3 is TGTGCCAGCAGTCACCGCCAGGCAGGGGCTAGGGTCACAGATACGCAGTATTTT. Translated: CASSHRQAGARVTDTQYF.

This clonotype was counted only a few times. This chain joins TRBV29-1 and TRBJ1-3, with D unresolved. The germline V gene encodes CDR1 SQVTM and CDR2 ANQGSEA. V was pared by 5 bases and J by 6 bases, with 5 bases between. This CDR3 has 10 residues. The CDR3 is CSVLENTIYF. CDR3 nucleotides: TGCAGCGTTCTGGAAAACACCATATATTTT.

The chain uses TRBV20-1 and TRBJ2-5; D possibly matches TRBD1 or TRBD2 (6 bases each). The CDR3 extends over 18 amino acids. CDR1 DFQATT and CDR2 SNEGSKA come from the germline V gene (reference sequence). Trimming stripped 3 bases from V and 1 base from J, with 24 bases between. In DNA form, the CDR3 reads TGCAGTGCTAGTTCTTTGGACGGCGACAGGAGGGTCCAAGAGACCCAGTACTTC. Translated, it gives CSASSLDGDRRVQETQYF.

This clonotype showed up just a few times. J is TRBJ1-1 and V is TRBV20-1; D gene uncertain. Between the trimmed V and J ends, which lost 5 bases and 4 bases, there was a span of 8 bases. The CDR3 extends over 11 amino acids. Per germline, CDR1 DFQATT and CDR2 SNEGSKA (reference sequence). The DNA for the CDR3 is TGCAGTGCTGTCGAACCCACTGAAGCTTTCTTT. Translated, it gives CSAVEPTEAFF.

The J gene is TRBJ2-7, the V gene TRBV20-1, with D tentatively TRBD2 (6 bases). The CDR3 length is 14 residues. Per germline, CDR1 DFQATT and CDR2 SNEGSKA (reference sequence). V shed 6 bases and J shed 2 bases, with 17 bases lying between them. The CDR3 DNA follows: TGCAGTGCCAAAGGGAGGCTCACTACCTACGAGCAGTACTTC. Its translation: CSAKGRLTTYEQYF.

The chain employs TRBV28 and TRBJ2-3; the match to TRBD1 covers 9 bases. V shed 5 bases, J shed 6 bases, and the junction held 12 bases outside the gene matches. The germline V gene encodes CDR1 MDHEN and CDR2 SYDVKM. The CDR3 has 16 residues. CDR3 coding DNA: TGTGCCAGCAGTATACCTCCGGGACAGGGTTGGGATACGCAGTATTTT. Translated, it gives CASSIPPGQGWDTQYF.

The gene calls are TRBV4-1 and TRBJ2-1; D is possibly TRBD2 (6 bases). From germline, CDR1 is MGHRA and CDR2 YSYEKL. The CDR3 consists of 17 residues. V was clipped by 3 bases and J by 7 bases, with 22 bases between them. CDR3 amino acids: CASSQFGESGPRNEQFF. CDR3 bases: TGCGCCAGCAGCCAGTTCGGAGAGAGCGGGCCGAGGAATGAGCAGTTCTTC.

V is TRBV2 and J is TRBJ1-2; D gene ambiguous. Per germline, CDR1 SNHLY and CDR2 FYNNEI. CDR3 length equals 12 residues. Between the trimmed V and J ends, which lost 8 bases and 2 bases, there was a span of 9 bases. The CDR3 nucleotides read TGTGCCAGCGTAGGACGAAACTATGGCTACACCTTC. Protein sequence: CASVGRNYGYTF.

This clonotype showed up many times. The V gene is TRBV10-3, the J gene TRBJ1-1; D is ambiguous. Germline V CDR1 and CDR2: ENHRY, SYGVKD. Trimming left V 3 bases short and J 6 bases short, with 17 bases between. This CDR3 is built from 15 residues. CDR3 sequence: CAISETSSEGSEAFF. The CDR3 coding sequence is TGTGCCATCAGTGAAACATCGTCGGAGGGCTCTGAAGCTTTCTTT.

Only a few counts were recorded for this clonotype. The chain is built from TRBV7-9 and TRBJ2-1; D not resolved. Germline V gene sequence: CDR1 SEHNR, CDR2 FQNEAQ (reference sequence). The germline V and J ends were trimmed by 2 bases and 10 bases, with 9 bases remaining between them. The CDR3 runs to 12 residues. CDR3 loop: CASSLNLLEQFF. CDR3 DNA sequence: TGTGCCAGCAGCTTAAATTTGTTGGAGCAGTTCTTC.

The V and J genes are TRBV20-1 and TRBJ1-2; 10 bases are a match to TRBD1. From germline, CDR1 is DFQATT and CDR2 SNEGSKA (reference sequence). V lost 0 bases to trimming and J lost 0 bases; unmatched junction nucleotides: 4. The length of the CDR3 is 16 residues. DNA for the CDR3: TGCAGTGCTAGAGATTGGGACAGGGGAGCTAACTATGGCTACACCTTC. This gives the protein CSARDWDRGANYGYTF.

This clonotype has ten or more counts. The rearrangement joins TRBV7-6 to TRBJ2-2, with 8 bases matching TRBD1. The V gene end was trimmed by 5 bases and the J gene end by 4 bases; junction bases not matched to a gene: 15. Germline-derived CDR1 and CDR2 are SGHVS and FNYEAQ. The CDR3 contains 18 residues. The CDR3 bases are TGTGCCAGCAGCCAGATTCTTATGGACAGGGCAGGCACCGGGGAGCTGTTTTTT. Protein sequence: CASSQILMDRAGTGELFF.

This clonotype has only a few counts. V gene TRBV5-4 combines with J gene TRBJ2-3; D remains unclear. V was clipped by 4 bases and J by 3 bases, with 15 bases between them. Germline CDR1 SGHNT, CDR2 YYREEE (reference sequence). This CDR3 has 15 amino acids. CDR3 protein: CASSQSVGVTDTQYF. CDR3 DNA: TGTGCCAGCAGCCAATCAGTGGGTGTGACAGATACGCAGTATTTT.

The table lists this clonotype with a few counts. The chain recombines TRBV10-3 with TRBJ2-1; no clear D. Trimming removed 0 bases from V and 5 bases from J, with 11 bases in between. CDR3 length equals 15 residues. Germline V gives CDR1 ENHRY, CDR2 SYGVKD. The CDR3, as DNA: TGTGCCATCAGTGAGTCGTCCAGGCAGAACAATGAGCAGTTCTTC. It codes for CAISESSRQNNEQFF.

The chain recombines TRBV12-3 or TRBV12-4 with TRBJ2-3; 7 positions match TRBD2. V gave up 3 bases and J gave up 2 bases; unmatched junction bases: 11. The CDR3 is 17 amino acids. The CDR3 nucleotides are TGTGCCAGCAGTTTTAGGGAGGGGATCCCCTACACAGATACGCAGTATTTT. It is translated as CASSFREGIPYTDTQYF.

This clonotype was counted ten times or more. The gene calls are TRBV7-2 and TRBJ2-5; 11 nucleotides align to TRBD2. Per the germline V gene, CDR1 is SGHTA and CDR2 is FQGNSA. V shed 1 base and J 3 bases; nucleotides not matched to a gene: 4. The CDR3 length is 16 residues. The CDR3 loop is CASSLVETSGEETQYF. Here the CDR3 DNA reads TGTGCCAGCAGCTTAGTGGAGACTAGCGGGGAAGAGACCCAGTACTTC.

This clonotype was seen many times. The CDR3 DNA reads as TGTGCCAGCAGTTTACCCCCGGGTGGGGGGGACATTTTCGGTAGCAATCAGCCCCAGCATTTT. Translation: CASSLPPGGGDIFGSNQPQHF. The chain uses TRBV28 and TRBJ1-5; D possibly corresponds to TRBD1 (6 bases). Germline V gives CDR1 MDHEN, CDR2 SYDVKM. The CDR3 contains 21 residues. Deletions cut 2 bases from V and 0 bases from J, with 26 bases between.

The table lists this clonotype with a few counts. The rearrangement joins TRBV7-6 to TRBJ2-2; 9 positions match TRBD2. The J segment lost 6 bases and the V segment lost 4 bases, leaving 9 bases of the junction unmatched. CDR1 SGHVS and CDR2 FNYEAQ come from the germline V gene. CDR3 length equals 16 residues. The chain's CDR3 is CASSYLAGAGAGELFF. The CDR3 DNA follows: TGTGCCAGCAGCTATTTAGCGGGGGCCGGGGCCGGGGAGCTGTTTTTT.

This clonotype was seen a few times. The chain has TRBV5-1 and TRBJ2-5, with D unresolved. V lost 4 bases to trimming and J lost 0 bases, with 13 bases between them. Per the germline V gene, CDR1 is SGHRS and CDR2 is YFSETQ. This CDR3 contains 15 residues. CDR3 sequence (DNA): TGCGCCAGCAGCCAAATTGACACGTACCAAGAGACCCAGTACTTC. The encoded protein is CASSQIDTYQETQYF.

V and J are TRBV28 and TRBJ2-3; 9 nucleotides line up with TRBD1. Trimming removed 6 bases from V and 0 bases from J; junction bases left unmatched: 10. Germline V gene data show CDR1 as MDHEN and CDR2 as SYDVKM. The CDR3 runs 17 residues. CDR3 nucleotides: TGTGCCAGCAGCCGGGACAGGGAAATTGGTAGCACAGATACGCAGTATTTT. It is translated as CASSRDREIGSTDTQYF.